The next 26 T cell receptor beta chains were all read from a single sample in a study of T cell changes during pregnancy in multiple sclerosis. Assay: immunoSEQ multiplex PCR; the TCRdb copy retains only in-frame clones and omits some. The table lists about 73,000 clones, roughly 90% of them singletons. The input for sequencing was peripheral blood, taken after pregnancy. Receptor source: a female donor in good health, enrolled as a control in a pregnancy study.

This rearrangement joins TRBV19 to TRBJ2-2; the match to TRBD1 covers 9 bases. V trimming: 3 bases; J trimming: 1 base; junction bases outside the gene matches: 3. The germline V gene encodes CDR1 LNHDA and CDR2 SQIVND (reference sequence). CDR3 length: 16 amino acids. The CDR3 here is CASSIWGQGNTGELFF. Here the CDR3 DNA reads TGTGCCAGTAGTATTTGGGGACAGGGGAACACCGGGGAGCTGTTTTTT. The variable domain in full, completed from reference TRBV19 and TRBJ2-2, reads DGGITQSPKYLFRKEGQNVTLSCEQNLNHDAMYWYRQDPGQGLRLIYYSQIVNDFQKGDIAEGYSVSREKKESFPLTVTSAQKNPTAFYLCASSIWGQGNTGELFFGEGSRLTVL.

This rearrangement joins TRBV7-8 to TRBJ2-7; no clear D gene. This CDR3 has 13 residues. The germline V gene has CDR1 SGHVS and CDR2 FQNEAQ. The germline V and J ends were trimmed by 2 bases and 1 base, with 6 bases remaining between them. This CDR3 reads CASSLHPSYEQYF. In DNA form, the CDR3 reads TGTGCCAGCAGCTTACATCCATCCTACGAGCAGTACTTC.

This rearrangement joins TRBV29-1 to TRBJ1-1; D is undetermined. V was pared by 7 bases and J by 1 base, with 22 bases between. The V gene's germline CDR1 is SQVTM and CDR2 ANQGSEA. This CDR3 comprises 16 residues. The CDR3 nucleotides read TGCAGCGCCGTTGCGGCCAGTCCAACCCGGAACACTGAAGCTTTCTTT. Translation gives CSAVAASPTRNTEAFF.

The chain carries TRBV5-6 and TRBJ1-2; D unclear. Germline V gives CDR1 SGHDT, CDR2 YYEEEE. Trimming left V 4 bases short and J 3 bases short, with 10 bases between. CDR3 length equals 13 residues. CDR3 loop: CASSRRGDYGYTF. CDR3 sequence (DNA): TGTGCCAGCAGCCGTAGAGGTGACTATGGCTACACCTTC.

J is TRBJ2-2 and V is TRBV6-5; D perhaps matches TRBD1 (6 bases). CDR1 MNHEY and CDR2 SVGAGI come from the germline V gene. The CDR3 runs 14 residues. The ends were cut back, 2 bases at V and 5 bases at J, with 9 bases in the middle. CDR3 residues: CASSYTGTTGELFF. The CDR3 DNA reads TGTGCCAGCAGTTACACCGGGACAACCGGGGAGCTGTTTTTT.

The CDR3 sequence: CASSLELAGGEQYF. The CDR3 region has the DNA TGTGCCAGCAGCTTAGAACTAGCGGGAGGCGAGCAGTACTTC. The chain couples TRBV9 to TRBJ2-7, with 12 nucleotides matching TRBD2. V lost 4 bases and J lost 6; bases outside the gene matches: 5. CDR3 length: 14 amino acids. Looked up from germline, CDR1 is SGDLS and CDR2 is YYNGEE.

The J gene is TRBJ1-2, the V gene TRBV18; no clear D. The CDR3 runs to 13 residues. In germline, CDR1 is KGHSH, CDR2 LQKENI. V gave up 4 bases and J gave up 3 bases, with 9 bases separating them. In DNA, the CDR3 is TGTGCCAGCTCACTAAAACCGGACTATGGCTACACCTTC. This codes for CASSLKPDYGYTF.

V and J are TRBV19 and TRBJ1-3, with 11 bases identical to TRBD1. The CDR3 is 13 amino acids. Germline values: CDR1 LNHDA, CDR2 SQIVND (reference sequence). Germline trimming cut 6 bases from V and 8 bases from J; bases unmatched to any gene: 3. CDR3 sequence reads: CASSGQGADTIYF. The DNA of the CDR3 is TGTGCCAGTAGCGGACAGGGGGCAGACACCATATATTTT.

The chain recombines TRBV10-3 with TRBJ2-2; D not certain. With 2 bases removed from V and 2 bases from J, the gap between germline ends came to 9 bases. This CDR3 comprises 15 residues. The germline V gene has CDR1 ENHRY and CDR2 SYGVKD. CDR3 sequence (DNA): TGTGCCATCAGTGAGATGGCCGAAAACACCGGGGAGCTGTTTTTT. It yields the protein CAISEMAENTGELFF.

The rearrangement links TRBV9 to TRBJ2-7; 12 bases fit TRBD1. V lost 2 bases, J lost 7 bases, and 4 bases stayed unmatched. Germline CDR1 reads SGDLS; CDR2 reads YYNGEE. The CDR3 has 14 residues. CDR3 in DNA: TGTGCCAGCAGCGTTGGGACAGGGGGCTTAGAGCAGTACTTC. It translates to CASSVGTGGLEQYF. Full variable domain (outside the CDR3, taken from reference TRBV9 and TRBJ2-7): DSGVTQTPKHLITATGQRVTLRCSPRSGDLSVYWYQQSLDQGLQFLIQYYNGEERAKGNILERFSAQQFPDLHSELNLSSLELGDSALYFCASSVGTGGLEQYFGPGTRLTVT.

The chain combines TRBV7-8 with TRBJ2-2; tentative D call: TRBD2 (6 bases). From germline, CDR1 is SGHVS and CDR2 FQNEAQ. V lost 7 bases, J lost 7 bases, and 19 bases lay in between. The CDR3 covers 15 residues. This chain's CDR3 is CASTLAGGTGGELFF. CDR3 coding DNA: TGTGCCAGCACGCTGGCCGGGGGTACGGGCGGGGAGCTGTTTTTT.

The CDR3 DNA is TGTGCCAGCAGCCCAGGGTTAGGGAACACTGAAGCTTTCTTT. Translation gives CASSPGLGNTEAFF. The V and J genes are TRBV7-6 and TRBJ1-1, with D possibly being TRBD1 (5 bases). V lost 5 bases to trimming and J lost 1 base, with 11 bases between them. The CDR3 is made up of 14 amino acids. In germline, CDR1 is SGHVS, CDR2 FNYEAQ.

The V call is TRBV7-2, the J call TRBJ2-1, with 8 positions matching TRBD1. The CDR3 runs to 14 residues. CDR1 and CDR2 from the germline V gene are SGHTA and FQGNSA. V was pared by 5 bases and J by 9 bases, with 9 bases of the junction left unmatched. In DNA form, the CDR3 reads TGTGCCAGCAGCCCCTCAGGGGGCCGGCGTGAGCAGTTCTTC. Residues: CASSPSGGRREQFF.

The CDR3 is CASSGSTISETQYF. In DNA, the CDR3 is TGCGCCAGCAGCGGGTCGACAATCTCAGAGACCCAGTACTTC. V and J are TRBV5-1 and TRBJ2-5; no firm D call. The ends were cut back, 4 bases at V and 4 bases at J, with 14 bases in the middle. The CDR3 is 14 residues long. Germline loops: CDR1 SGHRS, CDR2 YFSETQ.

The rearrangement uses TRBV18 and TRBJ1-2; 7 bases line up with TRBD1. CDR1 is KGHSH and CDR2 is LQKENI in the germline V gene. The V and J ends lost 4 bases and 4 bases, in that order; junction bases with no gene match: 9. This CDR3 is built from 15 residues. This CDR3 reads CASSLDEGTVYGYTF. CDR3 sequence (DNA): TGTGCCAGCTCACTAGACGAAGGGACAGTCTATGGCTACACCTTC.

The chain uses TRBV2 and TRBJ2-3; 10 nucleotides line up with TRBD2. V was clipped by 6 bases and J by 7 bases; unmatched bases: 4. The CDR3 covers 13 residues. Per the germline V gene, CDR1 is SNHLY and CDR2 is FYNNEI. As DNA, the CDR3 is TGTGCCAGCAGGCTAGCGGGAGCATATACGCAGTATTTT. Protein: CASRLAGAYTQYF.

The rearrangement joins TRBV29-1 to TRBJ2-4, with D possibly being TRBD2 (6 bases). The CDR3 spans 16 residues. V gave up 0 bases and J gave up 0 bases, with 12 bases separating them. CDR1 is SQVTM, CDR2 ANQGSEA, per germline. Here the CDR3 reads CSVEDPSGGAKNIQYF. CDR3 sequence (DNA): TGCAGCGTTGAAGATCCGTCCGGGGGAGCCAAAAACATTCAGTACTTC.

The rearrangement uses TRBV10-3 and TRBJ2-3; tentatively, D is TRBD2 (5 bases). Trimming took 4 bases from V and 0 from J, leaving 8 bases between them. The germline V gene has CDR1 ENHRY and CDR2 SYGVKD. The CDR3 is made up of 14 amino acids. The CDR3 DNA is TGTGCCATCAGTGCGGGATCTAGCACAGATACGCAGTATTTT. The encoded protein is CAISAGSSTDTQYF.

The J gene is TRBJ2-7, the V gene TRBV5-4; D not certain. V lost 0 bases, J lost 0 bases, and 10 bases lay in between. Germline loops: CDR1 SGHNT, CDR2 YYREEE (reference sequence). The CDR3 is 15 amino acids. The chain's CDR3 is CASSLAGLASYEQYF. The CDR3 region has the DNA TGTGCCAGCAGCTTGGCGGGTCTTGCCTCCTACGAGCAGTACTTC.

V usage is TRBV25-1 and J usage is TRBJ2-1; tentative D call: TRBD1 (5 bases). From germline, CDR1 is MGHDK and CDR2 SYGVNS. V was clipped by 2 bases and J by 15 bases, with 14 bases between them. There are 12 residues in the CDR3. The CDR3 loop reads CASSEGAPVLFF. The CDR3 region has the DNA TGTGCCAGCAGTGAAGGGGCGCCGGTTTTGTTCTTC.

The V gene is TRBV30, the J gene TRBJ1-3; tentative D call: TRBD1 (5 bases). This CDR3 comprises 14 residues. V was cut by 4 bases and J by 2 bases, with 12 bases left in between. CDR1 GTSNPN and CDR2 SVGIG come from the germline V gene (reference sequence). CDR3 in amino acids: CAWKGREAGNTIYF. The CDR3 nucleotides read TGTGCCTGGAAAGGCAGGGAGGCTGGAAACACCATATATTTT.

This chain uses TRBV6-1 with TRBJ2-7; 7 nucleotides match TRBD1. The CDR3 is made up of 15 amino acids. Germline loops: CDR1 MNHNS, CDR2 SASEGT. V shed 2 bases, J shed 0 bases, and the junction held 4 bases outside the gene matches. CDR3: CASSEPGQLSYEQYF. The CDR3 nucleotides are TGTGCCAGCAGTGAACCGGGACAGCTCTCCTACGAGCAGTACTTC.

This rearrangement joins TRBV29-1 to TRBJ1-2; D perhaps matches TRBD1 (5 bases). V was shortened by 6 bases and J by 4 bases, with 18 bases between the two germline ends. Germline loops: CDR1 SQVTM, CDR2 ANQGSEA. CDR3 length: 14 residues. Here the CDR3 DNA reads TGCAGCGTGGGCGGGGGAAAGGGAGTCTATGGCTACACCTTC. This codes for CSVGGGKGVYGYTF.

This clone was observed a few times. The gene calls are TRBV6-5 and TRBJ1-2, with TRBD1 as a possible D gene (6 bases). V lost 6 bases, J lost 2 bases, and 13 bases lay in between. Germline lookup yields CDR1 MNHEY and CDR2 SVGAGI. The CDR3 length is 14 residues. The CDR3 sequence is CASSLQGLNYGYTF. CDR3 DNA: TGTGCCAGCAGCTTACAGGGTCTGAACTATGGCTACACCTTC.

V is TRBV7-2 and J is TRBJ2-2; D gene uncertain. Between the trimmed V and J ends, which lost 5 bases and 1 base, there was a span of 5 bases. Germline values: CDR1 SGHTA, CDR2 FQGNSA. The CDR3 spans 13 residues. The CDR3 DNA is TGTGCCAGCAGCCCCCAGAACACCGGGGAGCTGTTTTTT. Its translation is CASSPQNTGELFF.

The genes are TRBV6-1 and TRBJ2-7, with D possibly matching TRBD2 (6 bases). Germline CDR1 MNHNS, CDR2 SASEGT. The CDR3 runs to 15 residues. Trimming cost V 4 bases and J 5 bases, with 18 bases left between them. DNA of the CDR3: TGTGCCAGCAGTGGTACACGGCGCTCGGGGGACGAGCAGTACTTC. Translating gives CASSGTRRSGDEQYF.